Following are 13 T cell receptor beta chains from one sample sequenced in a study of T and B cells in COVID-19 patients. From blood, roughly 250-500 ng of genomic DNA served as TRB template. BIOMED2 TRB-A/B primer pools were used in multiplex TRB PCR. TCRdb re-called the multiplex PCR reads with MiXCR, one entry per CDR3 protein. The sample includes approximately 17,000 distinct CDR3 sequences, under 30% of them seen just once. Material: blood. Every receptor here comes from a human donor who had recovered from COVID-19.

The J gene is TRBJ1-3, the V gene TRBV15, with D possibly being TRBD1 (5 bases). Trimming pared 5 bases from V and 2 bases from J, leaving 19 bases between. The germline gives CDR1 LNHNV, CDR2 YYDKDF (reference sequence). The CDR3 extends over 17 amino acids. CDR3 nucleotides: TGTGCCACCAGCCCATGGGATGCCAGGGCAACTGGAAACACCATATATTTT. Amino acid sequence: CATSPWDARATGNTIYF.

This clonotype is medium-sized (0.01 to 0.1%). The gene calls are TRBV29-1 and TRBJ2-3; D remains unclear. Looked up from germline, CDR1 is SQVTM and CDR2 is ANQGSEA. The CDR3 extends over 12 amino acids. The V and J ends lost 5 bases and 5 bases respectively, with 11 bases between them. CDR3 DNA: TGCAGCGTTCGTCACACTTTAGATACGCAGTATTTT. Protein: CSVRHTLDTQYF.

This clonotype is termed medium-sized. J is TRBJ2-1 and V is TRBV6-2 or TRBV6-3; D is possibly TRBD2 (5 bases). From germline, CDR1 is MNHEY and CDR2 SVGEGT. Trimming removed 6 bases from V and 5 bases from J, with 11 bases in between. The CDR3 is made up of 13 amino acids. Here the CDR3 reads CASRMSGHNEQFF. CDR3 DNA sequence: TGTGCCAGCAGGATGAGCGGACACAATGAGCAGTTCTTC.

The CDR3 nucleotides read TGTGCCAGCAGCTTAGGGTCGCGGGACAGGGGATTTAATAGCTACACCTTC. This sequence encodes CASSLGSRDRGFNSYTF. This sequence joins TRBV7-6 and TRBJ1-2, with 10 positions matching TRBD1. This CDR3 is 17 amino acids long. The trim removed 1 base at V and 9 bases at J, leaving 14 bases unmatched. The V gene's germline CDR1 is SGHVS and CDR2 FNYEAQ.

V gene TRBV6-2 or TRBV6-3 combines with J gene TRBJ1-1; possibly TRBD1 for D (6 bases). CDR3 length: 15 amino acids. Germline V gene lookup returns CDR1 MNHEY and CDR2 SVGEGT. Trimming removed 2 bases from V and 3 bases from J, with 13 bases in between. The CDR3 bases are TGTGCCAGCAGTTACGTCGGGGGCGGCTACACTGAAGCTTTCTTT. This codes for CASSYVGGGYTEAFF.

This clonotype came up once. V and J are TRBV7-3 and TRBJ2-6; 7 bases line up with TRBD2. The CDR3 sequence is 16 residues long. Trimming took 5 bases from V and 2 from J; bases not matched to a gene: 6. The germline V gene encodes CDR1 SGHTA and CDR2 FQGTGA. CDR3 DNA sequence: TGTGCCAGCAGCCCCACACTAGCGACTGGGGCCAACGTCCTGACTTTC. Protein: CASSPTLATGANVLTF. Full variable domain (rest looked up from reference TRBV7-3 and TRBJ2-6): GAGVSQTPSNKVTEKGKYVELRCDPISGHTALYWYRQSLGQGPEFLIYFQGTGAADDSGLPNDRFFAVRPEGSVSTLKIQRTERGDSAVYLCASSPTLATGANVLTFGAGSRLTVL.

In this sample, this clonotype turned up many times. The chain couples TRBV6-2 or TRBV6-3 to TRBJ2-5; D tentatively reads TRBD1 or TRBD2 (5 bases each). Germline V CDR1 and CDR2: MNHEY, SVGEGT. The CDR3 extends over 17 amino acids. Trimming stripped 0 bases from V and 5 bases from J, with 19 bases between. Here the CDR3 DNA reads TGTGCCAGCAGTTACTCGCGGCGGACCCGGGACGTGGAGACCCAGTACTTC. It encodes CASSYSRRTRDVETQYF.

This clonotype was picked up many times. This sequence joins TRBV5-6 and TRBJ2-5; D is ambiguous. Germline CDR1 reads SGHDT; CDR2 reads YYEEEE. The CDR3 covers 12 residues. The V and J ends lost 0 bases and 1 base respectively, with 1 base between them. CDR3 protein: CASSLAQETQYF. DNA of the CDR3: TGTGCCAGCAGCTTGGCCCAAGAGACCCAGTACTTC.

The CDR3 reads CASSTVGLFTEAFF. The CDR3 DNA reads TGTGCCAGCAGCACTGTGGGACTGTTCACTGAAGCTTTCTTT. The chain recombines TRBV7-2 with TRBJ1-1; TRBD1 might be the D (5 bases). This CDR3 is 14 amino acids long. Deletions cut 5 bases from V and 4 bases from J, with 14 bases between. CDR1 and CDR2 (germline): SGHTA, FQGNSA. Supplemented by reference TRBV7-2 and TRBJ1-1, the full variable domain reads GAGVSQSPSNKVTEKGKDVELRCDPISGHTALYWYRQSLGQGLEFLIYFQGNSAPDKSGLPSDRFSAERTGGSVSTLTIQRTQQEDSAVYLCASSTVGLFTEAFFGQGTRLTVV.

The chain employs TRBV6-5 and TRBJ1-2; D possibly corresponds to TRBD1 (5 bases). Trimming took off 7 bases at V and 3 bases at J, with 9 bases between the two ends. Germline V gene data show CDR1 as MNHEY and CDR2 as SVGAGI. This CDR3 has 12 amino acids. DNA of the CDR3: TGTGCCAGCATGCGGGGGGACTATGGCTACACCTTC. Translation gives CASMRGDYGYTF.

The table lists this clonotype with a few counts. The chain joins TRBV6-5 to TRBJ1-2, with a tentative D call TRBD1 (5 bases). V gave up 6 bases and J gave up 4 bases, with 18 bases separating them. This CDR3 comprises 15 residues. Per germline, CDR1 MNHEY and CDR2 SVGAGI. The CDR3 region has the DNA TGTGCCAGCAGCTTGGACGGAGGAAGGGGCTATGGCTACACCTTC. Its protein is CASSLDGGRGYGYTF.

This clonotype occurred a few times. The rearrangement uses TRBV18 and TRBJ1-2; D is undetermined. Germline lookup yields CDR1 KGHSH and CDR2 LQKENI. Trimming pared 6 bases from V and 8 bases from J, leaving 13 bases between. The CDR3 loop spans 12 amino acids. The CDR3 loop is CASSGPAGGYTF. CDR3 DNA sequence: TGTGCCAGCTCGGGCCCCGCCGGGGGCTACACCTTC.

This clonotype was detected only a few times. The chain carries TRBV7-6 and TRBJ2-3; D is perhaps TRBD1 or TRBD2 (7 bases each). Trimming pared 5 bases from V and 8 bases from J, leaving 20 bases between. The germline gives CDR1 SGHVS, CDR2 FNYEAQ. The length of the CDR3 is 15 residues. The CDR3 DNA is TGTGCCAGCAGCCCCTCCGACAGGGAGGGAGGTACGCAGTATTTT. Translating it yields CASSPSDREGGTQYF. The full variable domain, its missing parts supplied by reference TRBV7-6 and TRBJ2-3, is GAGVSQSPRYKVTKRGQDVALRCDPISGHVSLYWYRQALGQGPEFLTYFNYEAQQDKSGLPNDRFSAERPEGSISTLTIQRTEQRDSAMYRCASSPSDREGGTQYFGPGTRLTVL.